This T cell receptor (beta chain) was profiled in a study of breast tumors, draining lymph nodes, adjacent tissues. This clonotype was detected ten times or more. Germline V gene data show CDR1 as SNHLY and CDR2 as FYNNEI. There are 13 residues in the CDR3. Trimming stripped 7 bases from V and 4 bases from J, with 11 bases between. Axillary draining lymph nodes of breast cancer patients supplied the node samples. MiXCR, applied by TCRdb to the multiplex PCR reads, yields one record per CDR3 protein. The top ten clones hold more than 1.3% of a sample with about 230,000 distinct CDR3 sequences, around 32% of them seen once.

The chain uses TRBV2 and TRBJ1-5, with unresolved D. The receptor was isolated from a female donor with breast cancer. Some clones in this sample may be carry-over from other donors' samples. Sequencing was performed on axillary lymph node tissue. The CDR3: CASKGYGNQPQHF. The CDR3 DNA reads as TGTGCCAGCAAAGGTTATGGGAATCAGCCCCAGCATTTT.